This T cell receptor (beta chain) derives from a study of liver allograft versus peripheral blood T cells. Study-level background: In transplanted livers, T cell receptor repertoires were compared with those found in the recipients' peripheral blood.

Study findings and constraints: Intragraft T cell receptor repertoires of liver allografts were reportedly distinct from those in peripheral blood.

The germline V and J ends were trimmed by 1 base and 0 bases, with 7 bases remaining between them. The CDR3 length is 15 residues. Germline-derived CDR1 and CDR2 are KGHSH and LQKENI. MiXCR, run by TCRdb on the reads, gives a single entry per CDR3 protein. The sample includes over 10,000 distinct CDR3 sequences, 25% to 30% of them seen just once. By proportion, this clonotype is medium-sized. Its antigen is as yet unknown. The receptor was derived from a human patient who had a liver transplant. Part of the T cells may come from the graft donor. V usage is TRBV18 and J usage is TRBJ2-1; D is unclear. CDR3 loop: CASSPLKGSYNEQFF. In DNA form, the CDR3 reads TGTGCCAGCTCACCACTAAAAGGCTCCTACAATGAGCAGTTCTTC.